The 26 T cell receptor beta chains below all came from one sample that was sequenced in a study of T cell clonality in common variable immunodeficiency. This table comes from immunoSEQ multiplex PCR, and its TCRdb copy is limited to in-frame clones, with some not included. This sample comprises more than 55,000 clones, none seen once only. The source material was peripheral blood mononuclear cells. The receptors shown here come from a person aged 18-70 years in good health.

The CDR3 DNA, read in part, is TGTGCCAGTAGCCCCACTCGCTACGAC. The encoded protein is CASSPTRYD. The whole CDR3 sequence reads CASSPTRYDYTF. V and J are TRBV19 and TRBJ1-2; D is uncertain. The read halts 3 residues ahead of the CDR3 end, with the missing end drawn from the germline J gene. This CDR3 is 12 amino acids long. Germline values: CDR1 LNHDA, CDR2 SQIVND (reference sequence).

This clone has a count of ten or more. Read data end 3 residues before the CDR3 end; the end is taken from the germline J gene. The chain combines TRBV6-1 with TRBJ2-4; D possibly corresponds to TRBD1 (6 bases). The V gene's germline CDR1 is MNHNS and CDR2 SASEGT. V shed 2 bases and J shed 7 bases, with 15 bases lying between them. The CDR3 runs to 15 residues. CDR3 DNA, as far as it was read: TGTGCCAGCAGTGAACCGCGGACAAGGGGGAACATT. Its protein is CASSEPRTRGNI. The entire CDR3 sequence reads CASSEPRTRGNIQYF.

A remark on this clone: The read is 3 residues too short to cover the CDR3 end, so that end is filled in from the germline J gene. The chain carries TRBV7-9 and TRBJ2-4, with 7 bases matching TRBD1. Germline CDR1 is SEHNR and CDR2 is FQNEAQ (reference sequence). The CDR3 has 13 amino acids. CDR3 amino acids: CASSFGDSFGQYF. The CDR3 DNA, read in part, is TGTGCCAGCAGCTTCGGGGACAGCTTCGGT.

This clone was counted many times. The CDR3 goes on 3 residues after the read ends, and that part is filled in from the germline J gene. This sequence joins TRBV5-1 and TRBJ1-1; unclear D gene. The CDR3 is 17 amino acids. With 9 bases removed from V and 1 base from J, the gap between germline ends came to 25 bases. Germline-derived CDR1 and CDR2 are SGHRS and YFSETQ. The sequenced CDR3 bases are TGCGCCACCAAGACCGGCCCGACAAGGCAGGCGAACACTGAA. Translated: CATKTGPTRQANTE. The complete CDR3 reads CATKTGPTRQANTEAFF.

This clone came up many times. One end of the junction varies from germline; a read error may be responsible. The read gets to within 3 residues of the CDR3 end, and the germline J gene fills in the rest. The gene calls are TRBV4-2 and TRBJ2-3, with TRBD1 matching 7 bases. Germline CDR1 LGHNA, CDR2 YNFKEQ. The CDR3 covers 17 residues. CDR3 sequence: CASSPRQGEGPTDTQYF. Partial CDR3 DNA: TGCGCCAGCAGCCCGCGACAGGGAGAGGGACCCACAGATACG.

Remarks on this clone: The read ends 3 residues before the CDR3 terminus; that terminus is restored from the germline J gene. This sequence joins TRBV10-2 and TRBJ1-5, with D perhaps matching TRBD1 (6 bases). Trimming removed 4 bases at V and 5 bases at J, with 9 bases between. The CDR3 is 13 residues long. From germline, CDR1 is WSHSY and CDR2 SAAADI. The sequenced CDR3 bases are TGCGCCAGCAGTGTCCAGGGGTATCAGCCC. Translating it yields CASSVQGYQP. The whole CDR3 sequence is CASSVQGYQPQHF.

This clone was counted ten times or more. CDR3 region: CASSPDSLSSYNEQFF. The sequenced part of the CDR3 DNA is TGCGCCAGCAGCCCGGACAGCCTAAGCTCCTACAATGAG. J is TRBJ2-1 and V is TRBV5-1, with TRBD1 as a possible D gene (6 bases). Read coverage stops 3 residues before the CDR3 terminus; the germline J gene supplies the remainder. Germline CDR1 and CDR2: SGHRS and YFSETQ. The CDR3 consists of 16 residues. Deletions cut 4 bases from V and 0 bases from J, with 14 bases between.

Comment on this clone: Read sequence stops 3 residues before the CDR3 end, and the germline J gene provides the missing end. This chain joins TRBV18 and TRBJ1-2; maybe TRBD1 (5 bases). CDR1 and CDR2 (germline): KGHSH, LQKENI. The CDR3 is 18 residues long. The CDR3 loop is CASSQEAGLSAGYNDYTF. Incomplete CDR3 DNA: TGTGCCAGCTCCCAGGAAGCGGGACTAAGCGCGGGGTACAATGAC.

This clone was detected many times. The read terminates 3 residues ahead of where the CDR3 ends, so the germline J gene completes it. The rearrangement joins TRBV19 to TRBJ2-3, with 10 bases that match TRBD2. The CDR3 length is 14 residues. Germline-derived CDR1 and CDR2 are LNHDA and SQIVND (reference sequence). Germline trimming cut 5 bases from V and 1 base from J; bases unmatched to any gene: 0. Here the CDR3 reads CASSGLAGTDTQYF. The part of the CDR3 DNA that was read is TGTGCCAGTAGTGGACTAGCGGGCACAGATACG.

This clone was seen ten or more times. The read finishes 3 residues shy of the CDR3 end, and the germline J gene is used to complete it. The chain combines TRBV28 with TRBJ2-5; TRBD1 agrees at 9 bases. V was clipped by 7 bases and J by 5 bases; unmatched bases: 11. The germline CDR1 and CDR2 sequences are MDHEN and SYDVKM. The CDR3 sequence is 15 residues long. The CDR3: CASTTAQGARETQYF. CDR3 DNA, as far as it was read: TGTGCCAGCACCACCGCACAGGGGGCGAGGGAGACC.

This clone was seen many times. The CDR3 end is not reached by the read, which stops 3 residues before it; the germline J gene fills it in. V usage is TRBV3-1 (or the pseudogene TRBV3-2) and J usage is TRBJ1-4; no clear D. From germline, CDR1 is LGHDT and CDR2 YNNKEL (reference sequence). The length of the CDR3 is 14 residues. Trimming left V 3 bases short and J 0 bases short, with 5 bases between. The sequenced part of the CDR3 DNA is TGTGCCAGCAGCCACGAGGCAACTAATGAAAAA. Translation gives CASSHEATNEK. The full CDR3 is CASSHEATNEKLFF.

This clone was seen many times. The read comes to an end 3 residues before the CDR3 does, leaving the germline J gene to fill in the end. This chain connects TRBV29-1 to TRBJ1-2; TRBD1 agrees at 7 bases. The CDR3 is 14 residues long. Germline V gene lookup returns CDR1 SQVTM and CDR2 ANQGSEA. V gave up 3 bases and J gave up 4 bases; unmatched junction bases: 8. CDR3 protein: CSVERQGEGYGYTF. CDR3 DNA (partial): TGCAGCGTTGAGCGGCAGGGGGAAGGCTATGGC.

Details on this clone: The DNA ends 3 residues before the CDR3 does, and the rest of the CDR3 is filled in from the germline J gene. The V call is TRBV19, the J call TRBJ1-2; 8 nucleotides line up with TRBD1. The CDR3 is 15 amino acids. Per the germline V gene, CDR1 is LNHDA and CDR2 is SQIVND (reference sequence). The sequenced part of the CDR3 DNA is TGTGCCAGTAGTATAACAGGGGGTTTTTACAATGAC. Amino acid sequence: CASSITGGFYND. From start to end, the CDR3 is CASSITGGFYNDYTF. Full variable domain (rest looked up from reference TRBV19 and TRBJ1-2): DGGITQSPKYLFRKEGQNVTLSCEQNLNHDAMYWYRQDPGQGLRLIYYSQIVNDFQKGDIAEGYSVSREKKESFPLTVTSAQKNPTAFYLCASSITGGFYNDYTFGSGTRLTVV.

In this sample, this clone turned up many times. The CDR3 end is not reached by the read, which stops 3 residues before it; the germline J gene fills it in. The V and J genes are TRBV4-1 and TRBJ2-3; 11 bases align to TRBD2. Germline CDR1 and CDR2: MGHRA and YSYEKL. CDR3 size: 16 residues. The J segment lost 4 bases and the V segment lost 2 bases, leaving 5 bases of the junction unmatched. The CDR3 is CASSQPGLADSDTQYF. The sequenced part of the CDR3 DNA is TGCGCCAGCAGCCAACCGGGACTAGCGGACTCAGATACG.

This clone was seen many times. The read gets to within 3 residues of the CDR3 end, and the germline J gene fills in the rest. V and J are TRBV19 and TRBJ1-3, with D uncertain. The CDR3 runs 14 residues. Per germline, CDR1 LNHDA and CDR2 SQIVND (reference sequence). V lost 0 bases and J lost 0, with 3 bases in between. The sequenced CDR3 bases are TGTGCCAGTAGTATAGAACTCTCTGGAAACACC. Translating it yields CASSIELSGNT. The full CDR3 is CASSIELSGNTIYF.

This clone was counted ten times or more. The read ends 3 residues shy of where the CDR3 ends; the end is completed using the germline J gene. The chain joins TRBV20-1 to TRBJ1-4; TRBD1 agrees at 8 bases. Germline CDR1 DFQATT, CDR2 SNEGSKA (reference sequence). The CDR3 is made up of 13 amino acids. The covered CDR3 bases are TGCAGTGCTCTCGGACAGGGAATAGGGAAA. Protein: CSALGQGIGK. The CDR3 as a whole reads CSALGQGIGKLFF.

This clone was observed at least ten times. The CDR3 goes on 3 residues after the read ends, and that part is filled in from the germline J gene. J is TRBJ2-1 and V is TRBV7-7, with 9 bases lining up with TRBD2. This CDR3 spans 15 amino acids. J lost 3 bases, V lost 6 bases, and 6 bases had no gene match. Germline-derived CDR1 and CDR2 are SSHAT and FNYEAQ (reference sequence). The part of the CDR3 DNA that was read is TGTGCCAGCAGTCCCGGACTAGCGATCTACAATGAG. It translates to CASSPGLAIYNE. The whole CDR3 sequence reads CASSPGLAIYNEQFF.

This clone was seen many times. The CDR3 end falls 3 residues outside the read, so it is completed with the germline J gene. J is TRBJ2-5 and V is TRBV9; maybe TRBD2 (5 bases). CDR1 and CDR2 from the germline V gene are SGDLS and YYNGEE. Trimming pared 3 bases from V and 2 bases from J, leaving 11 bases between. The CDR3 has 14 residues. CDR3 sequence reads: CASSAHGLQETQYF. The CDR3 DNA, read in part, is TGTGCCAGCAGCGCCCACGGACTTCAAGAGACC. The entire variable domain, with the rest obtained from reference TRBV9 and TRBJ2-5, is as follows: DSGVTQTPKHLITATGQRVTLRCSPRSGDLSVYWYQQSLDQGLQFLIQYYNGEERAKGNILERFSAQQFPDLHSELNLSSLELGDSALYFCASSAHGLQETQYFGPGTRLLVL.

This clone was seen repeatedly, ten times or more. The read ends 3 residues before the CDR3 terminus; that terminus is restored from the germline J gene. This chain uses TRBV20-1 with TRBJ2-1; TRBD2 matches 7 bases. Germline V gene data show CDR1 as DFQATT and CDR2 as SNEGSKA (reference sequence). This CDR3 comprises 15 residues. J lost 7 bases, V lost 1 base, and 10 bases had no gene match. The CDR3 sequence: CSARGRGSLDNEQFF. Partial CDR3 DNA: TGCAGTGCTAGAGGGCGGGGGTCCCTGGATAATGAG.

This clone occurred many times. The read is 3 residues too short to cover the CDR3 end, so that end is filled in from the germline J gene. The genes are TRBV7-9 and TRBJ2-7, with D uncertain. CDR3 size: 15 residues. Germline lookup yields CDR1 SEHNR and CDR2 FQNEAQ (reference sequence). V lost 1 base and J 2 bases, leaving 12 bases between the germline ends. The CDR3 region is CASSLEGGLPYEQYF. The covered CDR3 bases are TGTGCCAGCAGCTTAGAAGGTGGCCTCCCCTACGAG.

This clone showed up many times. The sequenced part of the CDR3 DNA is TGTGCCAGCTCCGACTCCCTCAGAATCGGGGAG. Amino acid sequence: CASSDSLRIGE. The complete CDR3 protein is CASSDSLRIGELFF. The rearrangement joins TRBV7-2 to TRBJ2-2; D unclear. From the germline J gene comes the end of the CDR3, since the read stops 3 residues before it. This CDR3 has 14 residues. The germline gives CDR1 SGHTA, CDR2 FQGNSA. The ends were cut back, 8 bases at V and 7 bases at J, with 17 bases in the middle.

This clone showed up many times. The read ends 3 residues early relative to the CDR3; the germline J gene fills the gap. The rearrangement uses TRBV20-1 and TRBJ2-2; D perhaps matches TRBD1 (6 bases). This CDR3 comprises 13 residues. Trimming removed 5 bases from V and 5 bases from J, with 12 bases in between. CDR1 and CDR2 (germline): DFQATT, SNEGSKA (reference sequence). The CDR3 loop reads CSARYRDTGELFF. CDR3 DNA, as far as it was read: TGCAGTGCTCGTTACAGGGATACCGGGGAG.

This clone was observed a handful of times. From the germline J gene comes the end of the CDR3, since the read stops 3 residues before it. The V and J genes are TRBV7-7 and TRBJ2-3; 10 bases align to TRBD2. In germline, CDR1 is SSHAT, CDR2 FNYEAQ (reference sequence). This CDR3 contains 15 residues. CDR3 residues: CASSSAGGAGETQYF. The part of the CDR3 DNA that was read is TGTGCCAGCAGCTCAGCGGGGGGGGCCGGAGAGACG.

This clone appeared many times. CDR3 amino acids: CASSAGGRAEETQYF. Partial CDR3 DNA: TGTGCCAGCAGCGCGGGCGGGAGGGCCGAGGAGACC. This chain joins TRBV5-4 and TRBJ2-5, with TRBD2 matching over 9 bases. Sequencing ends 3 residues short of the CDR3 end; the germline J gene provides the rest. CDR3 size: 15 residues. V was pared by 4 bases and J by 5 bases, with 9 bases of the junction left unmatched. Germline V gives CDR1 SGHNT, CDR2 YYREEE (reference sequence).

This clone was picked up many times. The CDR3 end lies 3 residues beyond the end of the read and is filled in from the germline J gene. The chain employs TRBV20-1 and TRBJ2-1, with D perhaps TRBD2 (5 bases). Germline lookup yields CDR1 DFQATT and CDR2 SNEGSKA (reference sequence). This CDR3 spans 15 amino acids. V was cut by 4 bases and J by 2 bases, with 15 bases left in between. The CDR3: CSATRATRAYNEQFF. The CDR3 DNA, read in part, is TGCAGTGCTACTCGGGCTACTAGAGCCTACAATGAG.

This clone was detected a few times. The CDR3 extends 3 residues past the end of the read, so its final part is completed from the germline J gene. The chain has TRBV19 and TRBJ2-3, with D possibly matching TRBD1 (6 bases). CDR1 is LNHDA and CDR2 is SQIVND in the germline V gene (reference sequence). There are 14 residues in the CDR3. CDR3 in amino acids: CASSIEGANQPQYF. Partial CDR3 DNA: TGTGCCAGTAGTATAGAGGGGGCCAATCAGCCG.